The entry below gives a single T cell receptor (beta chain) sequence along with its context. From germline, CDR1 is SGHRS and CDR2 YFSETQ. The V and J ends lost 4 bases and 8 bases respectively, with 18 bases between them. The CDR3 has 15 residues. The source of the sample is a study of control samples from healthy donors and cancer patients. Repertoires were generated with immunoSEQ multiplex PCR, while TCRdb's copy carries only in-frame clones and drops some. Of 85,000 to 100,000 clones in the sample, 80% to 95% were seen once. The rearrangement links TRBV5-1 to TRBJ1-4; unclear D gene. The clonotype was recovered from a man aged 18 to 35 in good health. Sequenced sample: blood. In nucleotides, the CDR3 is TGCGCCAGCAGCCTTTACAATCGAGAGGGAGAAAAACTGTTTTTT. Its translation: CASSLYNREGEKLFF.